This is a list of T cell receptor beta chains from one sample in a study of OX40 agonist ivuxolimab in advanced cancers. TCRdb's table, derived via immunoSEQ multiplex PCR, lists solely in-frame clones and lacks some. The sample has around 20,000 clones; approximately 90% are singletons. This material consisted of CD4+ or CD8+ T cells sorted from blood, taken in a trial of the OX40 agonist ivuxolimab. The receptor source for this set is an adult with an advanced solid tumor such as melanoma, head and neck, liver or kidney cancer. The CDR3 runs from the conserved cysteine through the conserved F or W. D genes are given only for firm matches. Some rows mark clone size as missing; the rest say once, few, many or name a class of expanded clone.

TRBV14,once,17,TRBJ2-1,.,TGTGCCAGCAGCAGGCCCCTCCAGGGCAAGGCCTACAATGAGCAGTTCTTC,CASSRPLQGKAYNEQFF
TRBV28,.,12,TRBJ1-2,.,TGTGCCAGCAGTTTCCATTCCGATGGCTACACCTTC,CASSFHSDGYTF
TRBV7-8,few,14,TRBJ1-5,.,TGTGCCAGCAGCTTAGATCGGGGTAATCAGCCCCAGCATTTT,CASSLDRGNQPQHF
TRBV29-1,.,12,TRBJ2-1,.,TGCAGCGTTGACATATCCTACAATGAGCAGTTCTTC,CSVDISYNEQFF
TRBV29-1,.,13,TRBJ1-2,.,TGCAGCGTTGTGGCGGGGGGGGGCTCTGGCTACACCTTC,CSVVAGGGSGYTF
TRBV9,.,15,TRBJ2-2,.,TGTGCCAGCAGCGTAACCCCCGCGAACACCGGGGAGCTGTTTTTT,CASSVTPANTGELFF
TRBV11-2,.,17,TRBJ1-5,TRBD1,TGTGCCAGCAGCTTGGTACCGGGACAGGGGCGCAATCAGCCCCAGCATTTT,CASSLVPGQGRNQPQHF
TRBV19,.,15,TRBJ2-1,TRBD1,TGTGCCAGCTCCACCCTAGTAGGACAGGGAAATGAGCAGTTCTTC,CASSTLVGQGNEQFF
TRBV19,few,13,TRBJ1-1,TRBD1,TGTGCCAGTGGTCAGACAGGGGCCACTGAAGCTTTCTTT,CASGQTGATEAFF
TRBV6-6,.,13,TRBJ2-7,.,TGTGCCAGCAGTAAAAAAACTTCTTACGAGCAGTACTTC,CASSKKTSYEQYF
TRBV6-5,.,15,TRBJ1-4,.,TGTGCCAGCACCAAGAGGGGGTTGAGTGATGAAAAACTGTTTTTT,CASTKRGLSDEKLFF
TRBV7-2,once,14,TRBJ2-2,TRBD1,TGTGCCAGCAGCGGGACAGTTAACACCGGGGAGCTGTTTTTT,CASSGTVNTGELFF
TRBV5-4,.,14,TRBJ2-4,TRBD1,TGTGCCAGCAGCCCCGGACAGGGGCTAAACATTCAGTACTTC,CASSPGQGLNIQYF
TRBV2,.,14,TRBJ1-4,.,TGTGCCAGCAGGCCAGGGCCGCCGGGAGAAAAACTGTTTTTT,CASRPGPPGEKLFF
TRBV19,.,15,TRBJ1-5,TRBD1,TGTGCCAGTAGTGCGACAGGGTTGGGCAATCAGCCCCAGCATTTT,CASSATGLGNQPQHF
TRBV7-2,once,15,TRBJ1-4,.,TGTGCCAGCAGCCCCCACGTCGCAACTAATGAAAAACTGTTTTTT,CASSPHVATNEKLFF
TRBV30,.,15,TRBJ2-6,.,TGTGCCTGGAGTGGGTTATACTCTGGGGCCAACGTCCTGACTTTC,CAWSGLYSGANVLTF
TRBV30,.,15,TRBJ2-1,TRBD2,TGTGCCTGGAGGACTAGCGGGAGGCAAACGGATGAGCAGTTCTTC,CAWRTSGRQTDEQFF
TRBV9,.,14,TRBJ1-2,.,TGTGCCAGCAGCCTAGGGAGCAGGGAGGGTGGCTACACCTTC,CASSLGSREGGYTF
TRBV11-2,.,15,TRBJ2-7,TRBD1,TGTGCCAGCAGCTACGGGGACAGTACGACGTACGAGCAGTACTTC,CASSYGDSTTYEQYF
TRBV7-2,.,14,TRBJ1-1,.,TGTGCCAGCAGCTTAGCGGGGGGGAACACTGAAGCTTTCTTT,CASSLAGGNTEAFF
TRBV7-2,.,16,TRBJ1-2,TRBD1,TGTGCCAGCAGCTTAGGGGGGCAGGGGGCGAACTATGGCTACACCTTC,CASSLGGQGANYGYTF
TRBV6-6,.,15,TRBJ2-3,TRBD1,TGTGCCAGCAGTTTCAGGGGACAGGGAACAGATACGCAGTATTTT,CASSFRGQGTDTQYF
TRBV14,few,15,TRBJ1-2,.,TGTGCCAGCAGCCAAGATCACGGGGGCTTCTATGGCTACACCTTC,CASSQDHGGFYGYTF
TRBV29-1,.,12,TRBJ2-7,.,TGCAGCGTTGGCACAACAGCCTACGAGCAGTACTTC,CSVGTTAYEQYF
TRBV4-2,once,8,TRBJ1-2,.,TGTGCCAGCAGCTGCTACACCTTC,CASSCYTF
TRBV5-1,.,13,TRBJ1-1,.,TGCGCCAGCAGACAGGGACCCGACACTGAAGCTTTCTTT,CASRQGPDTEAFF
TRBV19,.,13,TRBJ2-5,.,TGTGCCAGTAGTAAGCCCCCGGCAGAGACCCAGTACTTC,CASSKPPAETQYF
TRBV30,.,13,TRBJ1-3,TRBD1,TGTGCCTGGGGCCGGGACAGGGCGAACACCATATATTTT,CAWGRDRANTIYF
TRBV11-2,once,14,TRBJ1-3,.,TGTGCCAGCAGCCGAGACAGGACTGGAAACACCATATATTTT,CASSRDRTGNTIYF
TRBV29-1,.,18,TRBJ1-1,TRBD1,TGCAGCGTTGAAAATCGTCTAGTTGCTAGACAGGGAGACGCTGAAGCTTTCTTT,CSVENRLVARQGDAEAFF
TRBV28,.,17,TRBJ2-1,TRBD2,TGTGCCAGCAGTTTTAGCTTAGCGGGAGGGCGGGGGAATGAGCAGTTCTTC,CASSFSLAGGRGNEQFF
TRBV7-2,.,15,TRBJ2-1,.,TGTGCCAGCAGCCTCCTCGGACAAATGTCGAATGAGCAGTTCTTC,CASSLLGQMSNEQFF
TRBV19,.,15,TRBJ2-2,TRBD1,TGTGCCAGTAGTCCCGGACAGGGTCAGACCGGGGAGCTGTTTTTT,CASSPGQGQTGELFF
TRBV28,.,14,TRBJ1-5,.,TGTGCCAGCAGTTCTCGGACAGAAGATCAGCCCCAGCATTTT,CASSSRTEDQPQHF
TRBV5-1,.,14,TRBJ1-1,.,TGCGCCAGCAGCTTGGGACGGTCGAACACTGAAGCTTTCTTT,CASSLGRSNTEAFF
TRBV5-6,once,16,TRBJ1-1,TRBD1,TGTGCCAGCAGCCCGGATGGGGACAGGGTGAACACTGAAGCTTTCTTT,CASSPDGDRVNTEAFF
TRBV5-1,.,17,TRBJ2-7,.,TGCGCCAGCAGCCAAAGGCCCTCGGCGGACCCTTTCTACGAGCAGTACTTC,CASSQRPSADPFYEQYF
TRBV19,.,13,TRBJ1-5,TRBD1,TGTGCCACCTCGACAGGGCCTCGGCAGCCCCAGCATTTT,CATSTGPRQPQHF
TRBV6-1,.,13,TRBJ2-7,.,TGTGCCAGCACCAGTCACGGGTGGTACGAGCAGTACTTC,CASTSHGWYEQYF